One and the same sample provided the 4 T cell receptor beta chains below, sequenced in a study of T cells after yellow fever vaccination. TCRdb used MiXCR to reprocess the 5' RACE reads, holding one entry per CDR3 protein. The sample consists of 300,000 to 350,000 distinct CDR3 sequences, about 10% of them appearing once. The material sequenced was CD4+ T cells sorted from PBMCs, taken 45 days after the yellow fever booster vaccination. The receptor source for this set is a man between 18 and 35 years old who received the YFV17D yellow fever vaccine.

Ten or more counts support this clonotype. V usage is TRBV4-1 and J usage is TRBJ1-5, with D possibly being TRBD1 (5 bases). CDR3 length: 16 amino acids. Trimming took off 3 bases at V and 7 bases at J, with 19 bases between the two ends. Germline values: CDR1 MGHRA, CDR2 YSYEKL. CDR3 protein: CASSQNQGALGQPQHF. In DNA, the CDR3 is TGCGCCAGCAGCCAGAATCAAGGGGCCTTGGGACAGCCCCAGCATTTT.

The chain couples TRBV18 to TRBJ2-7, with D perhaps TRBD1 (7 bases). This CDR3 has 15 amino acids. V was pared by 2 bases and J by 2 bases, with 13 bases between. Germline CDR1 and CDR2: KGHSH and LQKENI. The CDR3 region has the DNA TGTGCCAGCTCACCAGAGGCGGGACAGCCCTACGAGCAGTACGTC. Its translation: CASSPEAGQPYEQYV.

This clonotype was observed a handful of times. This chain links TRBV5-1 with TRBJ2-2; no definite D call. This CDR3 is built from 11 residues. V was trimmed by 7 bases and J by 5 bases, leaving 6 bases between them. The germline gives CDR1 SGHRS, CDR2 YFSETQ. CDR3 sequence (DNA): TGCGCCAGCGTAGGAACCGGGGAGCTGTTTTTT. It specifies CASVGTGELFF.

The genes are TRBV11-2 and TRBJ2-2; D may be TRBD1 (5 bases). The CDR3 loop spans 13 amino acids. V lost 8 bases and J 5 bases, leaving 12 bases between the germline ends. CDR1 is SGHAT and CDR2 is FQNNGV in the germline V gene. CDR3 in DNA: TGTGCCAGCTCCACGCAGGGAACCGGGGAGCTGTTTTTT. Protein sequence: CASSTQGTGELFF. The full variable domain, rest sourced from reference TRBV11-2 and TRBJ2-2, is EAGVAQSPRYKIIEKRQSVAFWCNPISGHATLYWYQQILGQGPKLLIQFQNNGVVDDSQLPKDRFSAERLKGVDSTLKIQPAKLEDSAVYLCASSTQGTGELFFGEGSRLTVL.